The 5 T cell receptor beta chains below all came from one sample that was sequenced in a study of cytomegalovirus exposure and HLA in healthy donors. The study ran its PCR with 60 Vbeta and 13 Jbeta primers. Profiled with immunoSEQ multiplex PCR; TCRdb holds only in-frame clones, not every one. Here the sample spans over 100,000 clones, 73% being singletons. The specimen was PBMCs. The receptor set was obtained from a woman aged 25 to 39 in good health and CMV-seronegative.

The J gene is TRBJ1-3, the V gene TRBV11-3, with D hard to call. Germline assignment: CDR1 SGHNT and CDR2 YENEEA. The CDR3 is 14 amino acids. Trimming removed 3 bases at V and 0 bases at J, with 6 bases between. Here the CDR3 reads CASSFLSSGNTIYF. CDR3 coding DNA: TGTGCCAGCAGCTTTCTTAGCTCTGGAAACACCATATATTTT.

This clone was found once. The V call is TRBV19, the J call TRBJ2-7; TRBD2 might be the D (5 bases). V was shortened by 2 bases and J by 2 bases, with 7 bases between the two germline ends. This CDR3 spans 13 amino acids. Germline assignment: CDR1 LNHDA and CDR2 SQIVND (reference sequence). This CDR3 is CASSIYGTYEQYF. As DNA, the CDR3 is TGTGCCAGTAGTATATACGGGACCTACGAGCAGTACTTC.

V is TRBV7-2 and J is TRBJ1-1; D is perhaps TRBD1 (5 bases). V was cut by 2 bases and J by 4 bases, with 11 bases left in between. Germline values: CDR1 SGHTA, CDR2 FQGNSA. This CDR3 has 14 amino acids. This CDR3 is CASSLKAGTTEAFF. The CDR3 nucleotides read TGTGCCAGCAGCTTAAAAGCGGGGACCACTGAAGCTTTCTTT.

V usage is TRBV6-5 and J usage is TRBJ1-2; TRBD1 is a possible D gene (5 bases). Trimming stripped 2 bases from V and 12 bases from J, with 16 bases between. The V gene's germline CDR1 is MNHEY and CDR2 SVGAGI. The CDR3 extends over 13 amino acids. CDR3: CASSYGLDSFHTF. CDR3 in DNA: TGTGCCAGCAGTTACGGCCTAGACAGTTTTCACACCTTC.

V usage is TRBV30 and J usage is TRBJ1-2, with unresolved D. Per the germline V gene, CDR1 is GTSNPN and CDR2 is SVGIG (reference sequence). V was trimmed by 1 base and J by 4 bases, leaving 7 bases between them. The CDR3 extends over 12 amino acids. The CDR3 DNA follows: TGTGCCTGGAGTGCCTTGCGCTATGGCTACACCTTC. This sequence encodes CAWSALRYGYTF.